The source of this TCR beta chain is a study of CD4 T cells in relation to SARS-CoV-2 and coronaviruses. As for the study in general: PBMCs were cultured with antigen for about eleven days before TCR beta sequencing.

Comment on this clone: Antigen: not known.

TCRdb's table, derived via immunoSEQ multiplex PCR, lists solely in-frame clones and lacks some. The sample comprises fewer than 45,000 clones, nearly 85% of which are singletons, and about 1.2% rests with the top ten. This CDR3 spans 15 amino acids. CDR1 is SGDLS and CDR2 is YYNGEE in the germline V gene. V lost 3 bases, J lost 5 bases, and 4 bases stayed unmatched. This clonotype originated in an adult with COVID-19. Sequenced input: naive CD4+ T cells from PBMCs, cultured in vitro. Subset here: naive CD4+ T cells isolated by negative enrichment. The chain couples TRBV9 to TRBJ2-1; 11 bases are a match to TRBD2. The CDR3 is CASSDSGRDHNEQFF. DNA of the CDR3: TGTGCCAGCAGCGATAGCGGGAGGGATCACAATGAGCAGTTCTTC.